This T cell receptor (beta chain) was obtained from a study of T cell clonotyping in hematopoietic cell transplantation. Study-wide points: Few recipient clonotypes overlapped donors; over 97% were de novo at given depth. Recipient TCR diversity dropped after transplant; expanded clonotypes rose from day 30 to 180.

Of note for this clone: What it binds is unknown.

Measured with immunoSEQ multiplex PCR; TCRdb has only the in-frame clones, and not every one. There are about 36,000 clones in the sample; 75% to 90% occur only once, and nearly 2% lies in the top ten. The V gene's germline CDR1 is MDHEN and CDR2 SYDVKM. This CDR3 is 17 amino acids long. The junction had 13 bases not matched to a gene; V was cut back by 5 bases and J by 1 base. The clonotype originates from a middle-aged woman in good health. Some clones in this sample may be carry-over from other donors' samples. The sample taken for sequencing was peripheral blood mononuclear cells. The chain is built from TRBV28 and TRBJ1-1; 7 nucleotides agree with TRBD1. The CDR3, as DNA: TGTGCCAGCAGTCTCCAGGGGGATTCGGGTCCGAACACTGAAGCTTTCTTT. Translating gives CASSLQGDSGPNTEAFF.